The next 27 T cell receptor beta chains were all read from a single sample in a study of OX40 agonist ivuxolimab in advanced cancers. Sequencing used immunoSEQ multiplex PCR; TCRdb keeps in-frame clones, though not all of them. The repertoire holds roughly 70,000 clones, with less than 90% as singletons. The specimen was CD4+ or CD8+ T cells sorted from blood, collected in a trial of the OX40 agonist ivuxolimab. These receptors were obtained from an adult with an advanced solid tumor such as melanoma, head and neck, liver or kidney cancer.

This clone was seen just once. The chain recombines TRBV6-1 with TRBJ1-2, with TRBD1 as a possible D gene (5 bases). The CDR3 spans 14 residues. Per the germline V gene, CDR1 is MNHNS and CDR2 is SASEGT. V shed 2 bases and J shed 4 bases, with 11 bases lying between them. Here the CDR3 DNA reads TGTGCCAGCAGTGAAATGGGGCAATCCTATGGCTACACCTTC. Translating it yields CASSEMGQSYGYTF.

The chain couples TRBV28 to TRBJ1-3; 8 bases line up with TRBD1. CDR3 length: 12 amino acids. Germline-derived CDR1 and CDR2 are MDHEN and SYDVKM. J gave up 10 bases and V 7 bases, and 6 bases lay outside the gene matches. The DNA for the CDR3 is TGTGCCAGCAAAACAGGGGGGATAACCATATATTTT. It codes for CASKTGGITIYF.

This clone was found a few times. The rearrangement uses TRBV6-1 and TRBJ1-1; TRBD1 matches at 8 bases. In germline, CDR1 is MNHNS, CDR2 SASEGT. Losses at the gene ends were 10 bases for V and 1 base for J; bases not matched to a gene: 2. The CDR3 loop spans 12 amino acids. CDR3 residues: CATGTGNTEAFF. CDR3 sequence (DNA): TGTGCCACTGGGACAGGGAACACTGAAGCTTTCTTT.

The chain uses TRBV6-1 and TRBJ2-1; TRBD2 matches at 12 bases. The CDR3 covers 16 residues. The germline V gene has CDR1 MNHNS and CDR2 SASEGT. V dropped 4 bases and J dropped 0; count of bases not matched to a gene: 1. CDR3 amino acids: CASSALAGGSYNEQFF. CDR3 nucleotide sequence: TGTGCCAGCAGTGCACTAGCGGGAGGCTCCTACAATGAGCAGTTCTTC.

This chain uses TRBV30 with TRBJ2-7, with D possibly TRBD1 on 6 matching bases. Looked up from germline, CDR1 is GTSNPN and CDR2 is SVGIG (reference sequence). The CDR3 consists of 16 residues. V lost 4 bases to trimming and J lost 2 bases, with 21 bases between them. CDR3 residues: CAWTEGGWQGTYEQYF. The CDR3, as DNA: TGTGCCTGGACTGAGGGCGGGTGGCAGGGGACCTACGAGCAGTACTTC.

This sequence joins TRBV5-1 and TRBJ2-1, with 12 nucleotides matching TRBD2. The CDR3 has 16 residues. The J segment lost 10 bases and the V segment lost 4 bases, leaving 12 bases of the junction unmatched. CDR1 and CDR2 from the germline V gene are SGHRS and YFSETQ. CDR3 in amino acids: CASSVTTSGSFREQFF. The CDR3 region has the DNA TGCGCCAGCAGCGTGACGACTAGCGGGAGTTTCCGCGAGCAGTTCTTC.

The rearrangement joins TRBV5-1 to TRBJ2-2; D might be TRBD2 (5 bases). Trimming took off 0 bases at V and 5 bases at J, with 14 bases between the two ends. Germline assignment: CDR1 SGHRS and CDR2 YFSETQ. This CDR3 is 16 amino acids long. The CDR3 DNA follows: TGCGCCAGCAGCTTGGGCGCGGGCCTGGGGACCGGGGAGCTGTTTTTT. Protein sequence: CASSLGAGLGTGELFF.

The chain combines TRBV19 with TRBJ2-3; D uncertain. This CDR3 is built from 14 residues. Trimming stripped 5 bases from V and 0 bases from J, with 9 bases between. CDR1 LNHDA and CDR2 SQIVND come from the germline V gene (reference sequence). CDR3 nucleotides: TGTGCCAGTAGTCCACAAACTAGCACAGATACGCAGTATTTT. Translated: CASSPQTSTDTQYF.

The chain employs TRBV11-2 and TRBJ2-5; TRBD2 aligns across 10 bases. Germline trimming cut 0 bases from V and 4 bases from J; bases unmatched to any gene: 5. The CDR3 is 16 residues long. Per germline, CDR1 SGHAT and CDR2 FQNNGV. CDR3 DNA: TGTGCCAGCAGCTTAGAGAGCGGGAGGGGGGGAGAGACCCAGTACTTC. It encodes CASSLESGRGGETQYF. Combining the CDR3 with reference TRBV11-2 and TRBJ2-5 gives the whole variable domain EAGVAQSPRYKIIEKRQSVAFWCNPISGHATLYWYQQILGQGPKLLIQFQNNGVVDDSQLPKDRFSAERLKGVDSTLKIQPAKLEDSAVYLCASSLESGRGGETQYFGPGTRLLVL.

This clone was observed once. This rearrangement joins TRBV25-1 to TRBJ2-3; TRBD2 matches at 9 bases. The CDR3 is 14 residues long. V lost 5 bases and J lost 3; bases outside the gene matches: 3. From germline, CDR1 is MGHDK and CDR2 SYGVNS. CDR3 protein: CASSMAGGTDTQYF. The DNA for the CDR3 is TGTGCCAGCAGTATGGCGGGAGGGACAGATACGCAGTATTTT.

This clone was detected once. DNA of the CDR3: TGTGCCAGTAGTATTCGGTGGACAGGGGACTATGGCTACACCTTC. It is translated as CASSIRWTGDYGYTF. The chain carries TRBV19 and TRBJ1-2; 9 bases align to TRBD1. The CDR3 sequence is 15 residues long. Germline values: CDR1 LNHDA, CDR2 SQIVND (reference sequence). V gave up 3 bases and J gave up 3 bases; unmatched junction bases: 5.

This clone has just a few counts. The V and J genes are TRBV19 and TRBJ1-1, with TRBD1 as a possible D gene (5 bases). The CDR3 extends over 17 amino acids. V was shortened by 5 bases and J by 4 bases, with 23 bases between the two germline ends. Germline V CDR1 and CDR2: LNHDA, SQIVND (reference sequence). The CDR3, as DNA: TGTGCCAGTAGTGCATACCGGGACTCCCCCTCGGGCACTGAAGCTTTCTTT. The encoded protein is CASSAYRDSPSGTEAFF.

V gene TRBV28 combines with J gene TRBJ1-4; D gene uncertain. The CDR3 has 14 residues. Trimming removed 6 bases at V and 4 bases at J, with 12 bases between. Germline V gene lookup returns CDR1 MDHEN and CDR2 SYDVKM. The CDR3 sequence: CASSSRAYNEKLFF. CDR3 coding DNA: TGTGCCAGCAGCTCCCGGGCTTATAATGAAAAACTGTTTTTT.

V usage is TRBV29-1 and J usage is TRBJ2-3, with 9 bases that match TRBD1. This CDR3 contains 14 residues. V lost 7 bases to trimming and J lost 4 bases; unmatched junction nucleotides: 9. CDR1 and CDR2 (germline): SQVTM, ANQGSEA. The CDR3 DNA reads TGCAGCGCTCCCGACAGGGGGAGTTCAGATACGCAGTATTTT. Its protein product is CSAPDRGSSDTQYF.

The chain combines TRBV14 with TRBJ2-1; 9 bases are a match to TRBD1. Trimming cost V 4 bases and J 1 base; bases outside gene matches: 2. The CDR3 sequence is 15 residues long. Per the germline V gene, CDR1 is SGHDN and CDR2 is FVKESK. The CDR3 DNA reads as TGTGCCAGCAGCCTGACAGGGGGTTCCTACAATGAGCAGTTCTTC. Residues: CASSLTGGSYNEQFF.

The V gene is TRBV5-1, the J gene TRBJ1-5, with TRBD1 matching over 7 bases. Germline V gene data show CDR1 as SGHRS and CDR2 as YFSETQ. V dropped 2 bases and J dropped 6; count of bases not matched to a gene: 8. This CDR3 comprises 15 residues. DNA for the CDR3: TGCGCCAGCAGCTTATCAACAGGGGTTGGTCAGCCCCAGCATTTT. The encoded protein is CASSLSTGVGQPQHF.

The chain couples TRBV6-1 to TRBJ1-2, with 8 bases that match TRBD1. The CDR3 spans 13 residues. Germline values: CDR1 MNHNS, CDR2 SASEGT. The V and J ends lost 6 bases and 6 bases, in that order; junction bases with no gene match: 6. The CDR3 sequence is CASRWTGKDGYTF. The DNA of the CDR3 is TGTGCCAGCAGATGGACAGGGAAGGATGGCTACACCTTC.

The rearrangement links TRBV9 to TRBJ2-2; D perhaps matches TRBD1 (5 bases). Germline V gene data show CDR1 as SGDLS and CDR2 as YYNGEE. CDR3 size: 18 residues. The V end was cut by 0 bases, the J end by 0 bases, with 15 bases between. The CDR3 DNA sequence: TGTGCCAGCAGCGTAGACTACAGGTACACCGCGAACACCGGGGAGCTGTTTTTT. Residues: CASSVDYRYTANTGELFF.

The chain has TRBV2 and TRBJ1-5, with 8 nucleotides matching TRBD1. Germline trimming cut 6 bases from V and 2 bases from J; bases unmatched to any gene: 6. Germline V gives CDR1 SNHLY, CDR2 FYNNEI. This CDR3 has 15 amino acids. CDR3 protein: CASRGQGGRNQPQHF. CDR3 nucleotides: TGTGCCAGCAGAGGACAGGGCGGTCGCAATCAGCCCCAGCATTTT.

The genes are TRBV5-4 and TRBJ2-7, with D unclear. V shed 0 bases and J shed 0 bases, with 4 bases lying between them. This CDR3 comprises 13 residues. CDR1 is SGHNT and CDR2 is YYREEE in the germline V gene (reference sequence). CDR3 sequence reads: CASSLAGSYEQYF. The CDR3 bases are TGTGCCAGCAGCTTGGCAGGCTCCTACGAGCAGTACTTC.

This clone was detected once. V and J are TRBV6-5 and TRBJ1-5; 7 bases match TRBD1. Germline CDR1 reads MNHEY; CDR2 reads SVGAGI. The V gene end was trimmed by 5 bases and the J gene end by 7 bases; junction bases not matched to a gene: 8. The CDR3 runs 14 residues. CDR3 residues: CASSDQQGNQPQHF. CDR3 bases: TGTGCCAGCAGTGACCAACAGGGGAACCAGCCCCAGCATTTT.

The chain recombines TRBV7-9 with TRBJ2-3; tentatively, D is TRBD2 (5 bases). Trimming left V 4 bases short and J 3 bases short, with 11 bases between. The CDR3 has 14 residues. Per the germline V gene, CDR1 is SEHNR and CDR2 is FQNEAQ (reference sequence). CDR3 bases: TGTGCCAGCAGCTCCGGATCGGGAACAGATACGCAGTATTTT. This codes for CASSSGSGTDTQYF.

This chain connects TRBV2 to TRBJ2-7; no reliable D call. The CDR3 covers 11 residues. Germline CDR1 and CDR2: SNHLY and FYNNEI. The V end lost 6 bases, the J end lost 4 bases, and 7 bases lay between the germline ends. The CDR3 here is CASRGLYEQYF. CDR3 coding DNA: TGTGCCAGCAGGGGCCTTTACGAGCAGTACTTC.

V gene TRBV27 combines with J gene TRBJ2-3, with 8 bases fitting TRBD2. CDR1 and CDR2 (germline): MNHEY, SMNVEV (reference sequence). The CDR3 contains 15 residues. J was trimmed by 5 bases and V by 0 bases; bases with no gene match: 4. Here the CDR3 reads CASSLSGGRLDTQYF. DNA of the CDR3: TGTGCCAGCAGTTTATCTGGCGGGAGGTTAGATACGCAGTATTTT.

This clone was recorded a few times. V and J are TRBV21-1 and TRBJ2-1; the D segment call TRBD1 is taken from the table without a DNA check. TRBV21-1 is annotated as a pseudogene. The CDR3 is 12 amino acids. CDR3 sequence reads: CATHGDTHEQFF. The CDR3 coding sequence is TGTGCCACCCATGGCGACACCCATGAGCAGTTCTTC.

The genes are TRBV30 and TRBJ1-1; D is unresolved. The CDR3 length is 14 residues. CDR1 and CDR2 from the germline V gene are GTSNPN and SVGIG (reference sequence). V was pared by 1 base and J by 0 bases, with 9 bases between. The CDR3, as DNA: TGTGCCTGGAGTGGACTATCGGTGAACACTGAAGCTTTCTTT. Protein sequence: CAWSGLSVNTEAFF.

This chain uses TRBV28 with TRBJ2-7, with TRBD1 identical over 8 bases. Germline CDR1 and CDR2: MDHEN and SYDVKM. The CDR3 has 14 residues. Trimming at V came to 7 bases and at J to 6 bases, leaving 11 bases not matched to a gene. CDR3: CASNYRGTFGEQYF. Written as DNA, the CDR3 is TGTGCCAGCAACTACAGGGGGACCTTCGGCGAGCAGTACTTC. The entire variable domain, with the rest obtained from reference TRBV28 and TRBJ2-7, is as follows: DVKVTQSSRYLVKRTGEKVFLECVQDMDHENMFWYRQDPGLGLRLIYFSYDVKMKEKGDIPEGYSVSREKKERFSLILESASTNQTSMYLCASNYRGTFGEQYFGPGTRLTVT.